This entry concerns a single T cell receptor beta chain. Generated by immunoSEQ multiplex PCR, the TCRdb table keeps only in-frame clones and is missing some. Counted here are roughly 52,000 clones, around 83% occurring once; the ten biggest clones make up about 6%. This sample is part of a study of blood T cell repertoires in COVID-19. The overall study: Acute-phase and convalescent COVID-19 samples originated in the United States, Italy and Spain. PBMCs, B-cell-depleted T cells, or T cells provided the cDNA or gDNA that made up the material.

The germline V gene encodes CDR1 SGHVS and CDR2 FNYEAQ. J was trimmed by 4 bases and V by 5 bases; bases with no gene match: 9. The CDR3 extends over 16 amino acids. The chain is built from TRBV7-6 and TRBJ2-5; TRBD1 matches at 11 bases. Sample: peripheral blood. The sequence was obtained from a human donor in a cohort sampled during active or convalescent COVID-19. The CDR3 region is CASSPVGDRGRETQYF. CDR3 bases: TGTGCCAGCAGCCCCGTGGGGGACAGGGGGAGAGAGACCCAGTACTTC.